A selection of T cell receptor beta chains follows, all from one sample in a study of T cell repertoires in cytomegalovirus infection. Via MiXCR, TCRdb re-called the reads, giving one row per CDR3 protein. Found here are more than 650,000 distinct CDR3 sequences, roughly 36% of them singletons; the top ten hold roughly 2.8%. The sequenced sample was PBMCs. Receptor source: a human donor in good health (CMV status not recorded). Some clones in this sample may be carry-over from other donors' samples. Each CDR3 is given with its conserved first and last residue. The order of the fields is D gene, clone size, CDR3 length, V gene, J gene, CDR3 DNA, CDR3 protein. D genes are given only for firm matches. Some rows mark clone size as missing; the rest say once, few, many or name a class of expanded clone.

.	.	16	TRBV10-3	TRBJ2-4	TGTGCCATCAGTGACCCGGTCAGGGAAGCCAAAAACATTCAGTACTTC	CAISDPVREAKNIQYF
.	few	15	TRBV28	TRBJ2-5	TGTGCCAGCAAGTTGTCGGGGGTCTCTAGGGAGACCCAGTACTTC	CASKLSGVSRETQYF
.	.	15	TRBV20-1	TRBJ1-1	TGCAGTGCTAGAGATTTCGGGGGAGGTCACACTGTAGCTTTCTTT	CSARDFGGGHTVAFF
.	.	14	TRBV7-2	TRBJ2-5	TGTGCCAGCAGCTTAGTGTCTACTGTGGAGACCCAGTACTTC	CASSLVSTVETQYF
.	many	15	TRBV7-2	TRBJ2-1	TGTGCCAGCAGCTCAGGGGTCACACGTTACAATGAGCAGTTCTTC	CASSSGVTRYNEQFF
.	many	15	TRBV7-2	TRBJ1-3	TGTGCCAGCAGCTTAGGGCATCGTTCTGGAAACACCATATATTTT	CASSLGHRSGNTIYF
.	.	13	TRBV24-1	TRBJ2-1	TGTGCCGCAGCGTCGGGGTCAGCGGATGAGCAGTTCTTC	CAAASGSADEQFF
TRBD2	.	15	TRBV9	TRBJ2-1	TGTGCCAGCAGCTCCCGGCTAGCGGCAAACAATGAGCAGTTCTTC	CASSSRLAANNEQFF
.	.	15	TRBV4-1	TRBJ1-4	TGCGCCAGCAGCCAATCCCTGGGGCATAATGAAAAACTGTTTTTT	CASSQSLGHNEKLFF
.	few	16	TRBV15	TRBJ1-5	TGTGCCACCAGTAAAGGCCGGGGAGGTGGCAATCAGCCCCAGCATTTT	CATSKGRGGGNQPQHF
TRBD1	.	15	TRBV5-8	TRBJ1-5	TGTGCCAGCAGCTCGAGGGACAGGCCCGATCAGCCCCAGCATTTT	CASSSRDRPDQPQHF
TRBD2	.	14	TRBV6-6	TRBJ2-1	TGTGCCAGCAGTGCCGGGACTAGGCCCCCTGAGCAGTTCTTC	CASSAGTRPPEQFF
TRBD2	.	15	TRBV12-3/TRBV12-4	TRBJ2-5	TGTGCCAGCAGTACCGGGACTAGCAGACAAGAGACCCAGTACTTC	CASSTGTSRQETQYF
.	.	13	TRBV5-1	TRBJ2-5	TGCGCCAGCAGCCCCAAACCCCAAGAGACCCAGTACTTC	CASSPKPQETQYF
.	.	14	TRBV12-3/TRBV12-4	TRBJ1-1	TGTGCCAGCCAAGAAATGAGCAGGGATACTGAAGCTTTCTTT	CASQEMSRDTEAFF
.	few	15	TRBV15	TRBJ1-4	TGTGCCACCAGCAGAGCGAGGGGCCAGGGGGAAAAACTGTTTTTT	CATSRARGQGEKLFF
TRBD1	.	14	TRBV12-3/TRBV12-4	TRBJ1-6	TGTGCCAGCAGTTTGTATAGGGGGCAATCACCCCTCCACTTT	CASSLYRGQSPLHF
.	many	13	TRBV28	TRBJ1-1	TGTGCCAGCAGTTTAACTCAACGGACGAAAGCTTTCTTT	CASSLTQRTKAFF
.	few	13	TRBV7-9	TRBJ1-3	TGTGCCAGCAGCTCCGGGGTACAAGGCACCATATATTTT	CASSSGVQGTIYF
TRBD1	.	16	TRBV5-5	TRBJ1-1	TGTGCCAGCAGCTCCACAAGGGGACAGGGGAACACTGAAGCTTTCTTT	CASSSTRGQGNTEAFF
.	few	16	TRBV11-1	TRBJ2-7	TGTGCCAGCAGCTTAGGCCCCGGGGGCGATTCCTACGAGCAGTACTTC	CASSLGPGGDSYEQYF
.	.	15	TRBV7-8	TRBJ2-1	TGTGCCAGCAGCTCTTTCGGACAGCCTTACAATGAGCAGTTCTTC	CASSSFGQPYNEQFF
TRBD1	.	16	TRBV7-2	TRBJ1-3	TGTGCCAGCAGCTATCGGACAGGGGTAACAGGAAACACCATATATTTT	CASSYRTGVTGNTIYF
.	few	13	TRBV4-1	TRBJ1-6	TGCGCCAGCAGCCCCGACACGAATTCACCCCTCCACTTT	CASSPDTNSPLHF
.	.	15	TRBV3-1	TRBJ1-1	TGTGCCAGCAGCCAAGACACCAAGGGGAGCACTGAAGCTTTCTTT	CASSQDTKGSTEAFF
TRBD1	.	14	TRBV27	TRBJ1-5	TGTGCCAGCAAAGGGACAGGGTATCTTCAGCCCCAGCATTTT	CASKGTGYLQPQHF
TRBD1	many	16	TRBV7-2	TRBJ1-6	TGTGCCAGCAGCCTTATGGGGACAGGTTATAATTCACCCCTCCACTTT	CASSLMGTGYNSPLHF
.	.	16	TRBV25-1	TRBJ2-5	TGTGCCAGCAGTGAATATGGGCGGGATCGACAAGAGACCCAGTACTTC	CASSEYGRDRQETQYF
.	.	15	TRBV7-9	TRBJ2-7	TGTGCCAGCAGCTTATCAGTAGGGACCTCCTACGAGCAGTACTTC	CASSLSVGTSYEQYF
.	once	12	TRBV7-8	TRBJ2-1	TGTGCCAGCAGCCGTGAGGCCTGGAAGAGGTTCTTC	CASSREAWKRFF
.	few	16	TRBV7-2	TRBJ2-7	TGTGCCAGCAAGAGAGTTTCGGGTAGTAGCTCCTACGAGCAGTACTTC	CASKRVSGSSSYEQYF
TRBD2	few	17	TRBV29-1	TRBJ2-1	TGCAGCGTTTACGGAGGGAACGCGGGAGGGCCAACCAATGAGCAGTTCTTC	CSVYGGNAGGPTNEQFF
TRBD2	.	13	TRBV5-1	TRBJ2-7	TGCGCCAGCAGCGGGGGGGACGGCTACGAGCAGTACTTC	CASSGGDGYEQYF
TRBD2	once	15	TRBV4-1	TRBJ2-1	TGCGCCAGCAGCCATGGACTAGCGGCGGGCAATGAGCAGTTCTTC	CASSHGLAAGNEQFF
.	.	15	TRBV5-1	TRBJ2-2	TGCGCCAGCAACACACTAGGTTCGTTTACCGGGGAGCTGTTTTTT	CASNTLGSFTGELFF
.	few	13	TRBV24-1	TRBJ1-1	TGTGCCACCAGTGCCCGGGACGGGAGCAAAGCTTTCTTT	CATSARDGSKAFF
TRBD1	.	14	TRBV5-6	TRBJ2-4	TGTGCCAGCAGCCCTCAGGGGGCAATGAACATTCAGTACTTC	CASSPQGAMNIQYF
.	.	16	TRBV4-3	TRBJ1-5	TGCGCCAGCAGCCAACGCCAATTGACAGCCGATCAGCCCCAGCATTTT	CASSQRQLTADQPQHF
TRBD1	.	15	TRBV5-6	TRBJ2-7	TGTGCCAGCAGCCTCGGACAGGGGAAGGGCTACGAGCAGTACTTC	CASSLGQGKGYEQYF
.	.	13	TRBV2	TRBJ2-3	TGTGCCAGCAAAAACCTTGGCTCAGATACGCAGTATTTT	CASKNLGSDTQYF
.	.	16	TRBV12-3/TRBV12-4	TRBJ2-5	TGTGCCAGCAGTTTAGCCGGCGATACCACCGCGGAGACCCAGTACTTC	CASSLAGDTTAETQYF
.	.	13	TRBV10-3	TRBJ1-5	TGTGCCAACGGGGACGGGGAGGATCAGCCCCAGCATTTT	CANGDGEDQPQHF
.	.	13	TRBV5-6	TRBJ1-2	TGTGCCAGCAGCTTACTCATAGGGAGAGGCTACACCTTC	CASSLLIGRGYTF
TRBD1	few	14	TRBV10-3	TRBJ2-1	TGTGCCATCAGTCTGGACAGGGGGGGGAATGAGCAGTTCTTC	CAISLDRGGNEQFF
TRBD2	.	16	TRBV12-3/TRBV12-4	TRBJ2-1	TGTGCCAGCAGTTGGGCCGGGAGGGACTCCTACAATGAGCAGTTCTTC	CASSWAGRDSYNEQFF
.	.	16	TRBV7-8	TRBJ2-3	TGTGCCAGCAGCCCAATAGTTTCTGTGGCGACAGATACGCAGTATTTT	CASSPIVSVATDTQYF
.	few	16	TRBV7-9	TRBJ1-4	TGTGCCAGCAGCTCACAGGGACCGCGAACTAATGAAAAACTGTTTTTT	CASSSQGPRTNEKLFF
TRBD1	.	14	TRBV12-3/TRBV12-4	TRBJ1-6	TGTGCCAGCAGTTTAACGGGACAGGTCTCACCCCTCCACTTT	CASSLTGQVSPLHF
TRBD1	once	14	TRBV27	TRBJ1-1	TGTGCCAGCAGTCCGCGACAGGGGTTGCCTGAAGCTTTCTTT	CASSPRQGLPEAFF
.	once	16	TRBV27	TRBJ1-2	TGTGCCAGCAGTTTAAATGGTCTCAGGGGCGAAGATGGCTACAACTTC	CASSLNGLRGEDGYNF
.	few	15	TRBV14	TRBJ2-3	TGTGCCAGCAGCCCGACCCTGGACACTACAGATACGCAGTATTTT	CASSPTLDTTDTQYF
TRBD1	.	15	TRBV3-1	TRBJ1-2	TGTGCCAGCAGCCACGACAGGGGGCTGGAGTATGGCTACACCTTC	CASSHDRGLEYGYTF
.	.	16	TRBV7-2	TRBJ1-1	TGTGCCAGCAGCTTAGTTGCAGGGAGGCCGAACACTGAAGCTTTCTTT	CASSLVAGRPNTEAFF
.	.	14	TRBV20-1	TRBJ2-1	TGCAGTGCTAACCGGGACTCCTCCTACAATGAGCAGTTCTTC	CSANRDSSYNEQFF
TRBD1	.	14	TRBV10-3	TRBJ1-1	TGTGCCATCGCCCGACAGGGGGGAGGCACTGAAGCTTTCTTT	CAIARQGGGTEAFF
TRBD1	.	16	TRBV4-1	TRBJ1-5	TGTGCCAGCAGCCAAGAGGGGACAGGGAGGGATCAGCCCCAGCATTTT	CASSQEGTGRDQPQHF
.	few	13	TRBV7-9	TRBJ1-2	TGTGCCAGCAGCCACAGGAATTTCTATGGCTACACCTTC	CASSHRNFYGYTF
TRBD1	.	13	TRBV19	TRBJ2-1	TGTGCCAGTAGGAGAGGGACAGGTTATGAGCAGTTCTTC	CASRRGTGYEQFF
TRBD1	.	15	TRBV29-1	TRBJ2-5	TGCAGCGTTGATGGGACAGTTGGGCTTGGTGAGACCCAGTACTTC	CSVDGTVGLGETQYF
.	few	15	TRBV28	TRBJ1-2	TGTGCCAGCAGTTCCCCACCAGGTCAAAAATATGGCTACACCTTC	CASSSPPGQKYGYTF